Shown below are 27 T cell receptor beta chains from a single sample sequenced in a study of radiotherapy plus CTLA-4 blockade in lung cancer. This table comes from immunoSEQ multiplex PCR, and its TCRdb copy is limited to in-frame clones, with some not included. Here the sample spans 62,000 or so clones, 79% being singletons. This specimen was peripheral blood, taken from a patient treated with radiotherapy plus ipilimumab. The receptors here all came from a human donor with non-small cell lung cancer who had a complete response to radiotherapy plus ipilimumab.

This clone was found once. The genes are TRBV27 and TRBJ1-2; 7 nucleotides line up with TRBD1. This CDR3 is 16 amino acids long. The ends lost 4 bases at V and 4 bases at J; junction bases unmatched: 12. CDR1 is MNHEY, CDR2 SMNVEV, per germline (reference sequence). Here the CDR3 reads CASSSLRRGQIYGYTF. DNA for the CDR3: TGTGCCAGCAGTTCCCTGCGCCGGGGACAGATCTATGGCTACACCTTC.

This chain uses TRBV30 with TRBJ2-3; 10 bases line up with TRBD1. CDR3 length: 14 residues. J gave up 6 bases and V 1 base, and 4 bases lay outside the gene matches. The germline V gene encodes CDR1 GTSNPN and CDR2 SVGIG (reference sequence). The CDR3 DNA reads TGTGCCTGGAGTGGACAGGGGGCAGGGGATACGCAGTATTTT. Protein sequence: CAWSGQGAGDTQYF.

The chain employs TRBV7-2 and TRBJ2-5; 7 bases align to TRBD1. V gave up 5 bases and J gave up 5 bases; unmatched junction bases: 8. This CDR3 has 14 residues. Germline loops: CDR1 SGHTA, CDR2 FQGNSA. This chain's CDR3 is CASSLSDRRETQYF. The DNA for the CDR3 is TGTGCCAGCAGCCTTTCGGACAGGAGGGAGACCCAGTACTTC.

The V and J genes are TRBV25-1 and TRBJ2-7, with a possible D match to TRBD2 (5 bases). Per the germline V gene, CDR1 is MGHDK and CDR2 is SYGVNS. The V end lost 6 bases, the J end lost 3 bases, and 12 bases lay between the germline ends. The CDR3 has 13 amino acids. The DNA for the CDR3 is TGTGCCAGCAGATATCAGGACTTCTACGAGCAGTACTTC. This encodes CASRYQDFYEQYF.

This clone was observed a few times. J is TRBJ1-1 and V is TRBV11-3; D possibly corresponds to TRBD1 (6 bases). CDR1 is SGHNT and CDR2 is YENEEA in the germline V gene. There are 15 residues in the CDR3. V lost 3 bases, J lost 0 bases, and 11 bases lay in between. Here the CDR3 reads CASSFPQGMNTEAFF. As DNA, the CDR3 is TGTGCCAGCAGCTTCCCACAGGGCATGAACACTGAAGCTTTCTTT. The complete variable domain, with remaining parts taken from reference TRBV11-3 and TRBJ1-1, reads EAGVVQSPRYKIIEKKQPVAFWCNPISGHNTLYWYLQNLGQGPELLIRYENEEAVDDSQLPKDRFSAERLKGVDSTLKIQPAELGDSAVYLCASSFPQGMNTEAFFGQGTRLTVV.

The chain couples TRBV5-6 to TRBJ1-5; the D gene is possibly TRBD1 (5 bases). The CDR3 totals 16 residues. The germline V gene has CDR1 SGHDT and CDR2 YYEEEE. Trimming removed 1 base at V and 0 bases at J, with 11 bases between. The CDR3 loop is CASSLWEDNSNQPQHF. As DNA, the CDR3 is TGTGCCAGCAGCTTGTGGGAGGACAATAGCAATCAGCCCCAGCATTTT.

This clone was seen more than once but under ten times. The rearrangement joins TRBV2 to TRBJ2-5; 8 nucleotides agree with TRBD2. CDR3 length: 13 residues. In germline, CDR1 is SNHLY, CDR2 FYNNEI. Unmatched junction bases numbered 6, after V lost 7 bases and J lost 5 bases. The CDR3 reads CASIGGGRETQYF. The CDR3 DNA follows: TGTGCCAGCATTGGCGGGGGGCGGGAGACCCAGTACTTC.

The CDR3 bases are TGTGCCAGCAGCTTACTCCCGGCCAGGGGGAGGACCGGGGAGCTGTTTTTT. Amino acid sequence: CASSLLPARGRTGELFF. The V and J genes are TRBV11-2 and TRBJ2-2; a possible D gene is TRBD1 (7 bases). V was pared by 2 bases and J by 5 bases, with 18 bases between. Germline V gene lookup returns CDR1 SGHAT and CDR2 FQNNGV. The CDR3 sequence is 17 residues long.

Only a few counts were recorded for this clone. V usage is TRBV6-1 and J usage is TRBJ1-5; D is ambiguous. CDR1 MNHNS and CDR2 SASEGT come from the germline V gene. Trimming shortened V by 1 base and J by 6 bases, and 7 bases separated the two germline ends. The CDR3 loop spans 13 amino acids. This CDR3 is CASSEVSSQPQHF. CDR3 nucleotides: TGTGCCAGCAGTGAAGTAAGTAGTCAGCCCCAGCATTTT.

CDR3 protein: CASSVVTGGMSTDTQYF. The CDR3 DNA follows: TGTGCCAGCAGCGTAGTTACAGGGGGGATGAGCACAGATACGCAGTATTTT. The chain links TRBV9 to TRBJ2-3, with 8 nucleotides matching TRBD1. Looked up from germline, CDR1 is SGDLS and CDR2 is YYNGEE. CDR3 size: 17 residues. J was trimmed by 0 bases and V by 0 bases; bases with no gene match: 6.

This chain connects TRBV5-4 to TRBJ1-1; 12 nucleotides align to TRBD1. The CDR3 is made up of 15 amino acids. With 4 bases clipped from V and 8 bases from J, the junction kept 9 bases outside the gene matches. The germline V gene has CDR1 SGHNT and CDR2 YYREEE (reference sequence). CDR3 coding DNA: TGTGCCAGCAGCACTGCAGGGACAGGGGGCTTAGAAGCTTTCTTT. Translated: CASSTAGTGGLEAFF.

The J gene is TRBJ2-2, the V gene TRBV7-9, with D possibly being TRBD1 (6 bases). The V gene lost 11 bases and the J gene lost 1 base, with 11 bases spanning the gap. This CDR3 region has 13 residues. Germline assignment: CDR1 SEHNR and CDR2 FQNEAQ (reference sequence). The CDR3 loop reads CALDRENTGELFF. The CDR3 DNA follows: TGTGCCTTGGACAGAGAGAACACCGGGGAGCTGTTTTTT.

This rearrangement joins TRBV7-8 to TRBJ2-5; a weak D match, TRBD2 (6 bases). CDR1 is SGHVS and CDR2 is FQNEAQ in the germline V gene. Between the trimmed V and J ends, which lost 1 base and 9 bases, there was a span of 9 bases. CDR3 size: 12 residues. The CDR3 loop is CASSLGRVAQYF. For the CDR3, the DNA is TGTGCCAGCAGCTTAGGGAGGGTGGCCCAGTACTTC.

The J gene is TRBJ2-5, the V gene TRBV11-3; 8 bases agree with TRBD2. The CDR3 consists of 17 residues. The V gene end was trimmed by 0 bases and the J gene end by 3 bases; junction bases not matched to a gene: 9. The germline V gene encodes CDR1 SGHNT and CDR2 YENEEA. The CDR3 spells CASSLDGRRTSKETQYF. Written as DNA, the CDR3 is TGTGCCAGCAGCTTAGACGGGAGGAGGACTAGCAAAGAGACCCAGTACTTC.

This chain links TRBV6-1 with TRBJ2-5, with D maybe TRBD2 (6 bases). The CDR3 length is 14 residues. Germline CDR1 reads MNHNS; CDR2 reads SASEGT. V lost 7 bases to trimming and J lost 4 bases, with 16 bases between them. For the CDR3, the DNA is TGTGCCAGCACCCGTCTGGGGGGTGGAGAGACCCAGTACTTC. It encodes CASTRLGGGETQYF.

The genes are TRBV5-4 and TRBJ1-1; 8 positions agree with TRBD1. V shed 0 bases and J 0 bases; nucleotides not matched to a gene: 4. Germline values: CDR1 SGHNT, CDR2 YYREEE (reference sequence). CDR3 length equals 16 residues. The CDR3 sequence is CASSLGAGGLNTEAFF. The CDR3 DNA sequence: TGTGCCAGCAGCTTGGGGGCAGGGGGCTTGAACACTGAAGCTTTCTTT.

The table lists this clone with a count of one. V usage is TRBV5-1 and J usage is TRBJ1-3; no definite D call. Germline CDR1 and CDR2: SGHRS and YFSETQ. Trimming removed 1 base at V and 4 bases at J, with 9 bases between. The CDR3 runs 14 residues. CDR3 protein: CASSLRGAGNTIYF. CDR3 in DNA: TGCGCCAGCAGCTTGAGAGGTGCCGGAAACACCATATATTTT.

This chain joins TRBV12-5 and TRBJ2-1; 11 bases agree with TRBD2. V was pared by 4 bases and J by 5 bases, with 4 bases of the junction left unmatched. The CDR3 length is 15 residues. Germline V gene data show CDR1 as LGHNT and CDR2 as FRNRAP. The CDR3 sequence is CASGSRLAGHNEQFF. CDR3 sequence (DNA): TGTGCTAGTGGTTCCCGACTAGCGGGGCACAATGAGCAGTTCTTC.

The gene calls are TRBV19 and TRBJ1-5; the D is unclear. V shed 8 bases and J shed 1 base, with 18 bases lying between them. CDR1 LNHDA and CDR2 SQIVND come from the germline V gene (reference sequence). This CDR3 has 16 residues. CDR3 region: CASQNQAGRSNQPQHF. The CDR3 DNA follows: TGTGCCAGTCAAAACCAGGCAGGTCGGAGCAATCAGCCCCAGCATTTT.

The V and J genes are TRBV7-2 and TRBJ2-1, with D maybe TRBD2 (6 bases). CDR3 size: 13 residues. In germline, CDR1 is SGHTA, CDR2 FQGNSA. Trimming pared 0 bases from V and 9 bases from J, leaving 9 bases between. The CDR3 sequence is CASSLAGGLEQFF. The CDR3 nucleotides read TGTGCCAGCAGCTTAGCGGGAGGCCTTGAGCAGTTCTTC.

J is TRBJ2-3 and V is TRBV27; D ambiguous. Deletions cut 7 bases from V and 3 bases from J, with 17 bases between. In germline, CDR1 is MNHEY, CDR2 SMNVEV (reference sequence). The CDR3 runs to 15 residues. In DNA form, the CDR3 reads TGTGCCAGCACCACCCCCGGTCAGGCAACAGATACGCAGTATTTT. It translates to CASTTPGQATDTQYF.

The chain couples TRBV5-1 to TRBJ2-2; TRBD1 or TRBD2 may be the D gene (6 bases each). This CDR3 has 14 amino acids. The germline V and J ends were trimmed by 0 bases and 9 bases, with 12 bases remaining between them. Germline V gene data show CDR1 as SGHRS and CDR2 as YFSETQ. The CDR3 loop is CASSLDVGGRELFF. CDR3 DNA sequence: TGCGCCAGCAGCTTGGATGTGGGGGGCAGGGAGCTGTTTTTT.

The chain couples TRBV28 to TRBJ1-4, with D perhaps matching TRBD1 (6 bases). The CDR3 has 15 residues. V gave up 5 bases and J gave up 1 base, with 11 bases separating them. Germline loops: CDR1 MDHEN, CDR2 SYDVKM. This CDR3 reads CASSIRGVTNEKLFF. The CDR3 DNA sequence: TGTGCCAGCAGTATAAGGGGGGTAACTAATGAAAAACTGTTTTTT. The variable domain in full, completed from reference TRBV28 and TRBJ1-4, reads DVKVTQSSRYLVKRTGEKVFLECVQDMDHENMFWYRQDPGLGLRLIYFSYDVKMKEKGDIPEGYSVSREKKERFSLILESASTNQTSMYLCASSIRGVTNEKLFFGSGTQLSVL.

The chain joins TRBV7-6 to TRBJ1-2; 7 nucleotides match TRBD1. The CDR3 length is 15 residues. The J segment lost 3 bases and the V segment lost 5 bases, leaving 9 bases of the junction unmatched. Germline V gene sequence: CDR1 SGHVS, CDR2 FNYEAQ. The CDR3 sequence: CASSPLIRGHYGYTF. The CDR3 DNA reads TGTGCCAGCAGCCCACTAATTAGGGGGCACTATGGCTACACCTTC.

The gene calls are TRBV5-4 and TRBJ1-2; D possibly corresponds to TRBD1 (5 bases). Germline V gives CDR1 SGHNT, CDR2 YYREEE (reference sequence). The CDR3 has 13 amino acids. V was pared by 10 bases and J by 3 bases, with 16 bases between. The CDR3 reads CAAAQGWDYGYTF. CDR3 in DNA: TGTGCCGCCGCCCAGGGTTGGGACTATGGCTACACCTTC.

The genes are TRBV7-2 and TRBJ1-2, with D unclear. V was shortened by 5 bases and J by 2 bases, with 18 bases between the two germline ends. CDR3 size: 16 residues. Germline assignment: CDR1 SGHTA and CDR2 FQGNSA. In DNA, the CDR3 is TGTGCCAGCAGCCCGGAAACCGCAGCCCTCAACTATGGCTACACCTTC. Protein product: CASSPETAALNYGYTF.

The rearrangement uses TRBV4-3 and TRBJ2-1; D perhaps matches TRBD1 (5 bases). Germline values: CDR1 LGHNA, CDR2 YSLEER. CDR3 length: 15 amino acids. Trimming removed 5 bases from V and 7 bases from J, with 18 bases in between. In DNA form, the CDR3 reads TGCGCCAGCAGCTCCGGACACTTCGTTAATAATGAGCAGTTCTTC. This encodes CASSSGHFVNNEQFF.